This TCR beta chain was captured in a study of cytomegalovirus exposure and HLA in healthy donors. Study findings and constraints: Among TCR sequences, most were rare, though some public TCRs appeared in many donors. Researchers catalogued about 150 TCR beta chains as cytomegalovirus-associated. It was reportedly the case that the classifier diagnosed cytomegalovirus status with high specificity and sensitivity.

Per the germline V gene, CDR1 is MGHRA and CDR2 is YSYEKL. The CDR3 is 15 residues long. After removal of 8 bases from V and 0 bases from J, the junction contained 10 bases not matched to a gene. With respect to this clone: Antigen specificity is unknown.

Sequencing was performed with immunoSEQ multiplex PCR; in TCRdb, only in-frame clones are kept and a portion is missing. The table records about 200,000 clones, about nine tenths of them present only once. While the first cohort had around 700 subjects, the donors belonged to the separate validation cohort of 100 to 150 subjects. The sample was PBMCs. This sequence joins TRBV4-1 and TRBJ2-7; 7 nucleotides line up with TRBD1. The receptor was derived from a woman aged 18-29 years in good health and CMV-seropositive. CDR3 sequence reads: CASRVATGSSYEQYF. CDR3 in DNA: TGCGCCAGCCGGGTCGCGACAGGGAGCTCCTACGAGCAGTACTTC.